This entry lists 22 T cell receptor beta chains sequenced from one sample in a study of blood T cell repertoires in COVID-19 (dated by TCRdb to the early 2020s). Library method: the immunoSEQ multiplex PCR assay. What TCRdb holds here is the immuneACCESS table cut down to in-frame rearrangements. Part of the clones is not present; checked against another copy, under half of the missing clones reflect an unresolved V gene, and the others are unexplained. In all, the sample holds some 700,000 clones, and 90% of those were seen once. The ten most abundant clones make up 0.2% to 0.3% of the sample. Sequences were obtained from peripheral blood. Source of these receptors: a woman aged 18-35 years with acute or convalescent COVID-19.

This chain's CDR3 is CASSLVNRGSYGYTF. CDR3 nucleotide sequence: TGTGCCAGCAGCTTAGTGAACAGGGGGAGCTATGGCTACACCTTC. The chain carries TRBV7-9 and TRBJ1-2, with 8 positions matching TRBD1. The ends lost 1 base at V and 4 bases at J; junction bases unmatched: 5. The CDR3 contains 15 residues. Per the germline V gene, CDR1 is SEHNR and CDR2 is FQNEAQ (reference sequence).

The CDR3 protein is CATSDVDSPNTEAFF. For the CDR3, the DNA is TGTGCCACCAGTGATGTAGACAGCCCGAACACTGAAGCTTTCTTT. The chain employs TRBV24-1 and TRBJ1-1; D is possibly TRBD1 (5 bases). Germline V gives CDR1 KGHDR, CDR2 SFDVKD. V lost 3 bases to trimming and J lost 1 base, with 11 bases between them. The CDR3 extends over 15 amino acids.

This chain joins TRBV27 and TRBJ2-1; D uncertain. The CDR3 runs 15 residues. The germline V and J ends were trimmed by 8 bases and 0 bases, with 14 bases remaining between them. The germline gives CDR1 MNHEY, CDR2 SMNVEV (reference sequence). As DNA, the CDR3 is TGTGCCAGCGCTTCGGAACAGAACTCCTACAATGAGCAGTTCTTC. Its protein product is CASASEQNSYNEQFF.

The chain is built from TRBV9 and TRBJ1-1, with D unresolved. V was clipped by 4 bases and J by 7 bases, with 11 bases between them. Germline CDR1 and CDR2: SGDLS and YYNGEE. There are 12 residues in the CDR3. CDR3 bases: TGTGCCAGCAGCCATGGTAACGGTGAAGCTTTCTTT. This translates into CASSHGNGEAFF.

The chain couples TRBV11-2 to TRBJ2-5, with 12 bases that match TRBD2. V dropped 5 bases and J dropped 5; count of bases not matched to a gene: 6. This CDR3 region has 15 residues. Germline CDR1 and CDR2: SGHAT and FQNNGV. The CDR3 spells CASSPTSGGGETQYF. The CDR3 coding sequence is TGTGCCAGCAGCCCGACTAGCGGGGGCGGGGAGACCCAGTACTTC. Together with reference TRBV11-2 and TRBJ2-5, the CDR3 gives the full variable domain: EAGVAQSPRYKIIEKRQSVAFWCNPISGHATLYWYQQILGQGPKLLIQFQNNGVVDDSQLPKDRFSAERLKGVDSTLKIQPAKLEDSAVYLCASSPTSGGGETQYFGPGTRLLVL.

This clone was seen a single time. The germline gene is not matched at one end of the junction; a read error may be the cause. V and J are TRBV29-1 and TRBJ1-1; D might be TRBD1 (6 bases). CDR1 is SQVTM and CDR2 is ANQGSEA in the germline V gene. This CDR3 has 13 residues. CDR3 DNA sequence: TGCAGCGTCGAAGGAGGGGGTCTGCCTGAAGCTTTCTTT. Amino acids: CSVEGGGLPEAFF.

The chain links TRBV19 to TRBJ1-5, with D perhaps matching TRBD1 (5 bases). This CDR3 has 13 amino acids. Germline V gives CDR1 LNHDA, CDR2 SQIVND (reference sequence). V lost 6 bases and J lost 7, with 13 bases in between. CDR3 nucleotide sequence: TGTGCCAGTAGGCCCAGGGCGGACCAGCCCCAGCATTTT. Translating it yields CASRPRADQPQHF.

This clone was detected once. The gene calls are TRBV7-9 and TRBJ1-3; D call uncertain. The CDR3 extends over 14 amino acids. V shed 2 bases and J shed 0 bases, with 5 bases lying between them. Germline assignment: CDR1 SEHNR and CDR2 FQNEAQ (reference sequence). This CDR3 reads CASSLTLSGNTIYF. DNA for the CDR3: TGTGCCAGCAGCTTAACTCTCTCTGGAAACACCATATATTTT.

The chain employs TRBV20-1 and TRBJ1-2; D is unclear. Germline V CDR1 and CDR2: DFQATT, SNEGSKA (reference sequence). V was clipped by 5 bases and J by 2 bases, with 6 bases between them. The length of the CDR3 is 11 residues. Written as DNA, the CDR3 is TGCAGTGCTTTAGCAAACTATGGCTACACCTTC. It translates to CSALANYGYTF.

The J gene is TRBJ2-1, the V gene TRBV7-8; 10 bases match TRBD2. Germline CDR1 and CDR2: SGHVS and FQNEAQ. CDR3 length equals 16 residues. V gave up 5 bases and J gave up 3 bases; unmatched junction bases: 7. This CDR3 reads CASSRERGGLYNEQFF. The CDR3, as DNA: TGTGCCAGCAGCCGAGAGCGGGGGGGCCTCTACAATGAGCAGTTCTTC.

The chain carries TRBV19 and TRBJ2-1; D not certain. The CDR3 covers 15 residues. Germline V lookup: CDR1 LNHDA, CDR2 SQIVND (reference sequence). V was clipped by 7 bases and J by 2 bases, with 15 bases between them. DNA for the CDR3: TGTGCCAGTATGTCGACGCGGCTTCCCTACAATGAGCAGTTCTTC. It specifies CASMSTRLPYNEQFF.

This clone was observed a single time. This CDR3 is also generated by other DNA sequences in the sample. DNA for the CDR3: TGTGCCAGCAGCTTGGGGCAGGGGACCTACGAGCAGTACTTC. It codes for CASSLGQGTYEQYF. V usage is TRBV7-2 and J usage is TRBJ2-7, with TRBD1 as a possible D gene (6 bases). Germline V gene lookup returns CDR1 SGHTA and CDR2 FQGNSA. Deletions cut 3 bases from V and 2 bases from J, with 11 bases between. This CDR3 is built from 14 residues.

The J gene is TRBJ1-1, the V gene TRBV7-3; D is perhaps TRBD1 (5 bases). The CDR3 runs 13 residues. Trimming shortened V by 6 bases and J by 1 base, and 9 bases separated the two germline ends. Germline V gene data show CDR1 as SGHTA and CDR2 as FQGTGA. The CDR3 DNA follows: TGTGCCAGCAGGCTCGACAGGAACACTGAAGCTTTCTTT. Amino acid sequence: CASRLDRNTEAFF.

This chain uses TRBV7-9 with TRBJ1-4; 7 bases are shared with TRBD1. In germline, CDR1 is SEHNR, CDR2 FQNEAQ (reference sequence). The V and J ends lost 6 bases and 2 bases, in that order; junction bases with no gene match: 9. This CDR3 comprises 16 residues. DNA of the CDR3: TGTGCCAGCAGGGTTAACAGGGGTTCGACTAATGAAAAACTGTTTTTT. Protein product: CASRVNRGSTNEKLFF.

This clone was observed a few times. The rearrangement links TRBV6-5 to TRBJ1-4, with D possibly TRBD1 on 6 matching bases. The V and J ends lost 6 bases and 7 bases respectively, with 9 bases between them. The CDR3 spans 12 residues. Germline assignment: CDR1 MNHEY and CDR2 SVGAGI. The CDR3 coding sequence is TGTGCCAGCAGGCAGGGGACTGAAAAACTGTTTTTT. This codes for CASRQGTEKLFF.

The chain employs TRBV7-2 and TRBJ1-4; TRBD1 is a possible D gene (6 bases). Germline V gene sequence: CDR1 SGHTA, CDR2 FQGNSA. Trimming removed 1 base from V and 11 bases from J, with 17 bases in between. CDR3 length: 15 amino acids. In DNA, the CDR3 is TGTGCCAGCAGCTTAGGCGGGGGACAACCCGTGAAACTGTTTTTT. Amino acids: CASSLGGGQPVKLFF.

The gene calls are TRBV6-1 and TRBJ1-5, with unresolved D. This CDR3 is 15 amino acids long. Per the germline V gene, CDR1 is MNHNS and CDR2 is SASEGT. V was clipped by 2 bases and J by 3 bases, with 11 bases between them. CDR3 residues: CASSERRGNNQPQHF. The CDR3, as DNA: TGTGCCAGCAGTGAACGGCGGGGAAACAATCAGCCCCAGCATTTT.

The chain has TRBV12-3 or TRBV12-4 and TRBJ2-5; D is unresolved. V was shortened by 7 bases and J by 5 bases, with 11 bases between the two germline ends. This CDR3 has 12 amino acids. In DNA form, the CDR3 reads TGTGCCAGCATCAGAATCGGGGAGACCCAGTACTTC. The encoded protein is CASIRIGETQYF.

This chain uses TRBV7-2 with TRBJ2-7; 9 bases align to TRBD2. After removal of 7 bases from V and 1 base from J, the junction contained 5 bases not matched to a gene. The CDR3 consists of 14 residues. Germline CDR1 reads SGHTA; CDR2 reads FQGNSA. This CDR3 is CASTLSGGSYEQYF. For the CDR3, the DNA is TGTGCCAGCACCCTTAGCGGGGGTTCCTACGAGCAGTACTTC.

The chain is built from TRBV7-6 and TRBJ2-5; no reliable D call. The CDR3 runs to 12 residues. Germline V lookup: CDR1 SGHVS, CDR2 FNYEAQ. V was trimmed by 4 bases and J by 5 bases, leaving 8 bases between them. For the CDR3, the DNA is TGTGCCAGCAGCTCCAGTATGGAGACCCAGTACTTC. It codes for CASSSSMETQYF.

This chain uses TRBV5-6 with TRBJ1-5; 7 bases match TRBD1. J lost 4 bases, V lost 6 bases, and 7 bases had no gene match. Per germline, CDR1 SGHDT and CDR2 YYEEEE. CDR3 length equals 14 residues. The CDR3 DNA follows: TGTGCCAGCACCCTCCGGGACAGAAATCAGCCCCAGCATTTT. Its protein is CASTLRDRNQPQHF.

The chain joins TRBV14 to TRBJ1-3; TRBD1 matches at 9 bases. The CDR3 is made up of 15 amino acids. The V segment lost 5 bases and the J segment 4 bases; nucleotides outside the gene matches: 6. Germline V gene lookup returns CDR1 SGHDN and CDR2 FVKESK. In nucleotides, the CDR3 is TGTGCCAGCAGCTCCGGACAGGGGATAGGAAACACCATATATTTT. Amino acids: CASSSGQGIGNTIYF.